These T cell receptor beta chains were read from a single sample in a study of TIL therapy for anti-PD-1-resistant metastatic lung cancer. TCRdb keeps only in-frame clones here, not all; method: immunoSEQ multiplex PCR. Of roughly 20,000 clones listed, about four fifths are singletons. Sequenced here: blood, sampled at baseline. These receptors were collected from a person aged 25-80 years with non-small cell lung cancer. The CDR3 runs from the conserved cysteine through the conserved F or W. A D gene is named only where the DNA matches it firmly. Clone size appears in some rows only: once, few, many, or a class for an expanded clone.

CDR3 DNA	CDR3 protein	D gene	V gene	J gene	clone size
TGCGCCAGCCATGGGGACTATGGCTACACCTTC	CASHGDYGYTF	-	TRBV23-1	TRBJ1-2	-
TGTGCCAGCAGCGTAGCTCCGGGGGTCGGTGAAGCTTTCTTT	CASSVAPGVGEAFF	-	TRBV9	TRBJ1-1	once
TGTGCCAGCAGTTCGGTCACCGTTTCCGAGCAGTACTTC	CASSSVTVSEQYF	-	TRBV28	TRBJ2-7	-
TGCGCCAGCAGCTTGTGGACAGGGGGCAATCAGCCCCAGCATTTT	CASSLWTGGNQPQHF	TRBD1	TRBV5-1	TRBJ1-5	-
TGTGCCAGCAGCTCCCTCAGAGATACGCAGTATTTT	CASSSLRDTQYF	-	TRBV7-2	TRBJ2-3	-
TGTGCTAGTGGTTTTGACAGGGGTCAGCCCCAGCATTTT	CASGFDRGQPQHF	TRBD1	TRBV12-5	TRBJ1-5	once
TGTGCCAGCAGCTTCGGACTGGCGACCGACAATGAGCAGTTCTTC	CASSFGLATDNEQFF	-	TRBV11-2	TRBJ2-1	once
TGTGCCAGCAGTGCAGGGACTAGCGGGAGAAAGGAGCAGTTCTTC	CASSAGTSGRKEQFF	TRBD2	TRBV6-6	TRBJ2-1	-
TGTGCCAGTAGTATAACCGGGACAGGGGTCAATGAGCAGTTCTTC	CASSITGTGVNEQFF	TRBD1	TRBV19	TRBJ2-1	-
TGTGCCAGTAGTATAGTGGCGGATGAGCAGTTCTTC	CASSIVADEQFF	-	TRBV19	TRBJ2-1	-
TGTGCCAGCAGCTTAGGTCGGACTTCAAGCTCCTATAATTCACCCCTCCACTTT	CASSLGRTSSSYNSPLHF	-	TRBV7-6	TRBJ1-6	-
TGTGCCAGCACCCGGCGGCCGGGTAATGAAAAACTGTTTTTT	CASTRRPGNEKLFF	-	TRBV6-5	TRBJ1-4	once
TGCGCCAGCAGCTGGCGGGCCCCTAGCACAGATACGCAGTATTTT	CASSWRAPSTDTQYF	-	TRBV5-1	TRBJ2-3	-
TGCGCCAGCAGCTGGGGGGTCTCCGGAGGAGAGACCCAGTACTTC	CASSWGVSGGETQYF	-	TRBV5-1	TRBJ2-5	-
TGTGCCAGTAGTATAGAGGTAGCGGGAGCGGTCCACGAGCAGTACTTC	CASSIEVAGAVHEQYF	TRBD2	TRBV19	TRBJ2-7	-
TGTGCCAGCAGCCTCTCATTTAGCGGGACATGGGGTATAGACAATGAGCAGTTCTTC	CASSLSFSGTWGIDNEQFF	TRBD2	TRBV11-2	TRBJ2-1	-
TGTGCCACCAGACGGGGGGCGTACACTGAAGCTTTCTTT	CATRRGAYTEAFF	-	TRBV5-4	TRBJ1-1	-
TGTGCCAGCAGCCAAGGGGTCGGGACTAGCGGGAGGGACACGCAGTATTTT	CASSQGVGTSGRDTQYF	TRBD2	TRBV4-2	TRBJ2-3	-
TGTGCCAGCAGCAATACAGGGAAGGTATTGAATGAGCAGTTCTTC	CASSNTGKVLNEQFF	-	TRBV21-1	TRBJ2-1	-
TGTGCCAGCAGGGGACAGGGGTCCTACGAGCAGTACTTC	CASRGQGSYEQYF	TRBD1	TRBV5-6	TRBJ2-7	-
TGTGCCAGCAGTTTTTCGGTGCTACGGATGCACTTC	CASSFSVLRMHF	-	TRBV2	TRBJ2-7	-
TGTGCCAGCAGTTGGGGGGCTAATGAAAAACTGTTTTTT	CASSWGANEKLFF	-	TRBV28	TRBJ1-4	-
TGTGCCAGCTCACCACCGAAGGGGACTACTGGAAACACCATATATTTT	CASSPPKGTTGNTIYF	-	TRBV18	TRBJ1-3	-
TGTGCCAGCTCTCCCGGGGCTAACTATGGCTACACCTTC	CASSPGANYGYTF	-	TRBV18	TRBJ1-2	-
TGCGCCAGCAGCTTAGACGGGGGCAATGAGCAGTTCTTC	CASSLDGGNEQFF	-	TRBV5-1	TRBJ2-1	-
TGTGCCAGCAGCTTCCCTAGGTCACAAGAGACCCAGTACTTC	CASSFPRSQETQYF	-	TRBV7-8	TRBJ2-5	-
TGTGCCAGCAGCGTAATCGCGGACTCCTACAATGAGCAGTTCTTC	CASSVIADSYNEQFF	-	TRBV9	TRBJ2-1	-
TGCGCCAGCAGCCCCTCCGGAGCAGGGATCGGAACTGAAGCTTTCTTT	CASSPSGAGIGTEAFF	-	TRBV4-3	TRBJ1-1	once
TGTGCCAGCAGCTCCTCTAACACCGGGGAGCTGTTTTTT	CASSSSNTGELFF	-	TRBV28	TRBJ2-2	once
TGTGCCAGCAGCAATCAGGGGGGAAATGAAAAACTGTTTTTT	CASSNQGGNEKLFF	TRBD1	TRBV9	TRBJ1-4	-
TGTGCCAGCAGTTTATACCCCCCAAGAATCTCCTACAATGAGCAGTTCTTC	CASSLYPPRISYNEQFF	-	TRBV27	TRBJ2-1	-
TGTGCCAGCAGTGAACAGGGGTGGACTGAAGCTTTCTTT	CASSEQGWTEAFF	TRBD1	TRBV6-4	TRBJ1-1	-
TGCGCCAGCAGCTTGGGGACTAGCGGGGAGCCCCAAGAGACCCAGTACTTC	CASSLGTSGEPQETQYF	TRBD2	TRBV5-1	TRBJ2-5	-
TGTGCCAGCAGTGTCACACTAGCGGGAATCACCGGGGAGCTGTTTTTT	CASSVTLAGITGELFF	TRBD2	TRBV27	TRBJ2-2	-
TGTGCCAGCAGTGCCACGACAGGTTCGGGAGATACGCAGTATTTT	CASSATTGSGDTQYF	-	TRBV25-1	TRBJ2-3	-
TGCGCCAGCACTGTAGCGGGAAGCGGAGATACGCAGTATTTT	CASTVAGSGDTQYF	TRBD2	TRBV5-1	TRBJ2-3	few
TGTGCCTGGAGTACGACCGTGAACACTGAAGCTTTCTTT	CAWSTTVNTEAFF	-	TRBV30	TRBJ1-1	few
TGTGCCAGCAGTTGGGGTAGGGAGACCCAGTACTTC	CASSWGRETQYF	-	TRBV6-5	TRBJ2-5	few
TGCGCCAGCAGCCGCTATACAGGGGGATCGAACACTGAAGCTTTCTTT	CASSRYTGGSNTEAFF	TRBD1	TRBV4-3	TRBJ1-1	few
TGTGCCAGCAGTCAAGGGGCTAGGTACGAGCAGTACTTC	CASSQGARYEQYF	-	TRBV7-2	TRBJ2-7	-
TGTGCCAGCAGCTTAGGACAGGGAGAAACCGGGGAGCTGTTTTTT	CASSLGQGETGELFF	TRBD1	TRBV11-3	TRBJ2-2	once
TGTGCCAGCAGCCCGGAGACTCACCTTAAACCCTACAATGAGCAGTTCTTC	CASSPETHLKPYNEQFF	-	TRBV7-6	TRBJ2-1	-
TGTGCCAGCTGCCGGGCTGGGAACTCCGGGGAGCTGTTTTTT	CASCRAGNSGELFF	-	TRBV2	TRBJ2-2	-
TGTGCCAGCAGTCGACTAGCCAATGAGCAGTTCTTC	CASSRLANEQFF	TRBD2	TRBV6-5	TRBJ2-1	-
TGTGCCAGCAGCTGGGCAGGGGGCGCGAGCACTGAAGCTTTCTTT	CASSWAGGASTEAFF	TRBD1	TRBV7-3	TRBJ1-1	-
TGTGCCAGCGGTGACGGACATATCCAAGAGACCCAGTACTTC	CASGDGHIQETQYF	-	TRBV6-6	TRBJ2-5	-